One and the same sample provided the 4 T cell receptor beta chains below, sequenced in a study of STAT5B mutations in CD4+ large granular lymphocyte leukemia. Clones were read by immunoSEQ multiplex PCR, and TCRdb kept only the in-frame ones, dropping some. The repertoire holds some 51,000 clones, with about 80% as singletons. The material sequenced was CD4+ T cells from blood buffy coats. These TCRs come from a human donor in good health.

This clone was recorded a few times. V is TRBV21-1 and J is TRBJ2-7; the D segment call TRBD2 is taken from the table without a DNA check. TRBV21-1 is given as a pseudogene. The CDR3 is made up of 8 amino acids. DNA for the CDR3: TGTGCCAGCAGATCGGGGGTCTTC. This gives the protein CASRSGVF.

CDR3 sequence (DNA): TGCGCCAGCAGCCTGGACAGGGATTACCACGAGCAGTACTTC. It specifies CASSLDRDYHEQYF. The V gene is TRBV5-1, the J gene TRBJ2-7; 8 bases align to TRBD1. Germline V CDR1 and CDR2: SGHRS, YFSETQ. This CDR3 is built from 14 residues. The junction had 8 bases not matched to a gene; V was cut back by 4 bases and J by 5 bases.

The chain recombines TRBV6-1 with TRBJ1-1; D gene uncertain. The germline CDR1 and CDR2 sequences are MNHNS and SASEGT. The V end was cut by 4 bases, the J end by 6 bases, with 15 bases between. The CDR3 length is 14 residues. In DNA, the CDR3 is TGTGCCAGCAGTGCCCGGAGGGAGGAATCTGAAGCTTTCTTT. This gives the protein CASSARREESEAFF.

The table lists this clone with a count of one. The V and J genes are TRBV5-4 and TRBJ2-3; a possible D gene is TRBD1 (5 bases). V was cut by 4 bases and J by 2 bases, with 14 bases left in between. Per the germline V gene, CDR1 is SGHNT and CDR2 is YYREEE (reference sequence). This CDR3 contains 15 residues. CDR3 sequence: CASSQDNPHTDTQYF. CDR3 DNA: TGTGCCAGCAGCCAGGACAACCCTCACACAGATACGCAGTATTTT.